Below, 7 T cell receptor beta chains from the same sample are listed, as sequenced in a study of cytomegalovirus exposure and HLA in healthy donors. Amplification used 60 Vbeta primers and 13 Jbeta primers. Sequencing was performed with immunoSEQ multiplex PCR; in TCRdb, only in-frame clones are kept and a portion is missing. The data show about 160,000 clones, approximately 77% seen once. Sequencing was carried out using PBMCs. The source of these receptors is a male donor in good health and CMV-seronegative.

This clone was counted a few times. The CDR3 nucleotides read TGTGCCAGCGCAAGGAGTGCCGAAAAACTGTTTTTT. It translates to CASARSAEKLFF. The chain combines TRBV6-5 with TRBJ1-4; D is uncertain. From germline, CDR1 is MNHEY and CDR2 SVGAGI. V was clipped by 8 bases and J by 8 bases, with 12 bases between them. This CDR3 is built from 12 residues.

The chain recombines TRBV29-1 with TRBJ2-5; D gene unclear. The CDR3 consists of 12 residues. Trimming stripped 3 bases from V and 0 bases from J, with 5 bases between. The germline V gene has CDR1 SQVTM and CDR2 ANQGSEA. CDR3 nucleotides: TGCAGCGTTGACGGTTACCAAGAGACCCAGTACTTC. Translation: CSVDGYQETQYF.

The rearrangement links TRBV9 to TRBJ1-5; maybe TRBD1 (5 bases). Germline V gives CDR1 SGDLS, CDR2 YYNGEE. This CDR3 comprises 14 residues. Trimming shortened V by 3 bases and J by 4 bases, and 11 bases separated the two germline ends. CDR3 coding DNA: TGTGCCAGCAGCGCCGGGGGTAGAAATCAGCCCCAGCATTTT. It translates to CASSAGGRNQPQHF.

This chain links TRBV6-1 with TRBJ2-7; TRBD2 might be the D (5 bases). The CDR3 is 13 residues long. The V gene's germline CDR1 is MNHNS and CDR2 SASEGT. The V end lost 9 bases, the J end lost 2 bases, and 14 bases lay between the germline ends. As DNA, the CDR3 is TGTGCCAGTAAACTAGTATCAGCCTACGAGCAGTACTTC. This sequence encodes CASKLVSAYEQYF.

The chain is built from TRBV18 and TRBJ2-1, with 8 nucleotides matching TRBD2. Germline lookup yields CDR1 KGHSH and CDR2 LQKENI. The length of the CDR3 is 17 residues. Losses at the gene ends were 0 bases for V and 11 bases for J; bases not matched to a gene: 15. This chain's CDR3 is CASSPPAGTRTDDKQFF. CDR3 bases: TGTGCCAGCTCACCACCGGCAGGGACTAGGACGGACGACAAGCAGTTCTTC.

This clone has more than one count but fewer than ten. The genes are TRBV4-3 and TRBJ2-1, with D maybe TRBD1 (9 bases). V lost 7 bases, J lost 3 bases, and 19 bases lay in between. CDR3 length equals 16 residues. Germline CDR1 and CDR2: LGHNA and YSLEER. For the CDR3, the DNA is TGCGCCAGCACGGGGGGGCCGGGACAGGGCTACAATGAGCAGTTCTTC. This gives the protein CASTGGPGQGYNEQFF.

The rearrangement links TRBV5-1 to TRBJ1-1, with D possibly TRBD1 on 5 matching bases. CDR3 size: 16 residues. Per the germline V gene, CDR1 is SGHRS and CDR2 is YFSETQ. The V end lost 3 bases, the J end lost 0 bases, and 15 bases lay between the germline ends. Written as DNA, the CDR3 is TGCGCCAGCAGCTGGGGCTGGGGAGGGATGAACACTGAAGCTTTCTTT. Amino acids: CASSWGWGGMNTEAFF.